A selection of T cell receptor beta chains follows, all from one sample in a study of T cell changes during pregnancy in multiple sclerosis. Generated by immunoSEQ multiplex PCR, the TCRdb table keeps only in-frame clones and is missing some. The sample lists about 40,000 clones, almost 95% seen once, with around 0.78% in the top ten. The specimen was CD4+ T cells from peripheral blood mononuclear cells, collected before pregnancy. The source of these receptors is a female donor with multiple sclerosis, enrolled in a pregnancy study. CDR3s include the opening cysteine and the closing phenylalanine or tryptophan. Fields, in order: clone size, D gene, V gene, J gene, CDR3 protein, CDR3 DNA. A D gene is named only where the DNA matches it firmly. Clone size is not always given. Where it is, it says once, few, many or a class for expanded clones.

abundance: -; d_gene: -; v_gene: TRBV23-1; j_gene: TRBJ1-5; CDR3aa: CASSQCFCREDQPQHF; CDR3nt: TGCGCCAGCAGTCAATGTTTTTGTCGGGAAGATCAGCCCCAGCATTTT
abundance: -; d_gene: TRBD1; v_gene: TRBV28; j_gene: TRBJ2-7; CDR3aa: CASSFPGGNEQYF; CDR3nt: TGTGCCAGCAGTTTTCCAGGGGGCAACGAGCAGTACTTC
abundance: few; d_gene: TRBD1; v_gene: TRBV27; j_gene: TRBJ1-4; CDR3aa: CASSLFFGTGGGKLFF; CDR3nt: TGTGCCAGCAGTTTATTTTTCGGGACAGGGGGCGGAAAACTGTTTTTT
abundance: -; d_gene: -; v_gene: TRBV5-4; j_gene: TRBJ1-1; CDR3aa: CASRLQPNTEAFF; CDR3nt: TGTGCCAGCAGATTACAGCCGAACACTGAAGCTTTCTTT
abundance: -; d_gene: -; v_gene: TRBV11-2; j_gene: TRBJ1-1; CDR3aa: CASSLYTEAFF; CDR3nt: TGTGCCAGCAGCCTTTACACTGAAGCTTTCTTT
abundance: -; d_gene: TRBD2; v_gene: TRBV18; j_gene: TRBJ2-1; CDR3aa: CASSGQREGRDEQFF; CDR3nt: TGTGCCAGCTCAGGCCAGCGGGAGGGCCGCGATGAGCAGTTCTTC
abundance: -; d_gene: TRBD1; v_gene: TRBV25-1; j_gene: TRBJ1-4; CDR3aa: CASSDTGDRGEKLFF; CDR3nt: TGTGCCAGCAGTGATACCGGGGACAGGGGGGAAAAACTGTTTTTT
abundance: -; d_gene: -; v_gene: TRBV2; j_gene: TRBJ1-2; CDR3aa: CASSSGGGYGYTF; CDR3nt: TGTGCCAGCAGTTCCGGGGGGGGATATGGCTACACCTTC
abundance: -; d_gene: TRBD2; v_gene: TRBV19; j_gene: TRBJ2-3; CDR3aa: CASSPREGLADTQYF; CDR3nt: TGTGCCAGTAGTCCACGGGAGGGGCTCGCAGATACGCAGTATTTT
abundance: -; d_gene: TRBD2; v_gene: TRBV7-7; j_gene: TRBJ2-1; CDR3aa: CASSPLSGNYNEQFF; CDR3nt: TGTGCTAGCAGCCCCCTGAGCGGGAACTACAATGAGCAGTTCTTC
abundance: -; d_gene: TRBD2; v_gene: TRBV7-2; j_gene: TRBJ2-1; CDR3aa: CASSQGLAKNNEQFF; CDR3nt: TGTGCCAGCAGCCAGGGACTAGCGAAGAACAATGAGCAGTTCTTC
abundance: once; d_gene: -; v_gene: TRBV7-9; j_gene: TRBJ2-2; CDR3aa: CASSLLAGELTVGELFF; CDR3nt: TGTGCCAGCAGCTTATTGGCAGGGGAATTAACCGTCGGGGAGCTGTTTTTT
abundance: -; d_gene: TRBD1; v_gene: TRBV6-1; j_gene: TRBJ1-5; CDR3aa: CASSETGFQPQHF; CDR3nt: TGTGCCAGCAGTGAGACAGGGTTTCAGCCCCAGCATTTT
abundance: once; d_gene: -; v_gene: TRBV5-4; j_gene: TRBJ1-4; CDR3aa: CASSLGGGSATNEKLFF; CDR3nt: TGTGCCAGCAGCTTGGGGGGGGGAAGTGCAACTAATGAAAAACTGTTTTTT
abundance: -; d_gene: TRBD2; v_gene: TRBV28; j_gene: TRBJ2-3; CDR3aa: CASLSAGVGTDTQYF; CDR3nt: TGTGCCAGCCTTTCGGCGGGAGTAGGCACAGATACGCAGTATTTT
abundance: -; d_gene: -; v_gene: TRBV6-1; j_gene: TRBJ1-2; CDR3aa: CASSEVPGNYGYTF; CDR3nt: TGTGCCAGCAGTGAAGTCCCAGGGAACTATGGCTACACCTTC
abundance: -; d_gene: -; v_gene: TRBV11-2; j_gene: TRBJ2-3; CDR3aa: CASSREENLSTDTQYF; CDR3nt: TGTGCCAGCAGCCGAGAAGAGAACCTTAGCACAGATACGCAGTATTTT
abundance: -; d_gene: -; v_gene: TRBV2; j_gene: TRBJ2-4; CDR3aa: CASTGLKNIQYF; CDR3nt: TGTGCCAGCACGGGACTCAAAAACATTCAGTACTTC
abundance: -; d_gene: -; v_gene: TRBV11-3; j_gene: TRBJ1-5; CDR3aa: CASSLEERDQPQHF; CDR3nt: TGTGCCAGCAGCTTAGAGGAGAGGGATCAGCCCCAGCATTTT
abundance: -; d_gene: TRBD2; v_gene: TRBV19; j_gene: TRBJ2-2; CDR3aa: CASSMSGSTGELFF; CDR3nt: TGTGCCAGTAGTATGAGCGGGAGCACCGGGGAGCTGTTTTTT
abundance: -; d_gene: TRBD1; v_gene: TRBV6-5; j_gene: TRBJ2-1; CDR3aa: CASSYGTGGNNEQFF; CDR3nt: TGTGCCAGCAGTTACGGGACAGGAGGGAACAATGAGCAGTTCTTC
abundance: -; d_gene: -; v_gene: TRBV6-1; j_gene: TRBJ1-1; CDR3aa: CASSEWTENTEAFF; CDR3nt: TGTGCCAGCAGTGAATGGACAGAGAACACTGAAGCTTTCTTT
abundance: -; d_gene: TRBD2; v_gene: TRBV6-1; j_gene: TRBJ2-4; CDR3aa: CASRKAGEGNIQYF; CDR3nt: TGTGCCAGCAGGAAAGCGGGGGAGGGGAACATTCAGTACTTC
abundance: -; d_gene: TRBD2; v_gene: TRBV19; j_gene: TRBJ2-3; CDR3aa: CASRELAGATDTQYF; CDR3nt: TGTGCCAGTAGAGAATTAGCGGGAGCCACAGATACGCAGTATTTT
abundance: few; d_gene: TRBD1; v_gene: TRBV5-4; j_gene: TRBJ1-3; CDR3aa: CASSEDRGNTIYF; CDR3nt: TGTGCCAGCAGCGAGGACAGGGGCAACACCATATATTTT
abundance: once; d_gene: -; v_gene: TRBV5-8; j_gene: TRBJ2-1; CDR3aa: CASSCPTQLAPFSDEQFF; CDR3nt: TGTGCCAGCAGCTGCCCAACCCAACTAGCCCCCTTTTCCGATGAGCAGTTCTTC
abundance: -; d_gene: -; v_gene: TRBV28; j_gene: TRBJ1-3; CDR3aa: CASSPRGAGNTIYF; CDR3nt: TGTGCCAGCAGCCCCAGGGGAGCTGGAAACACCATATATTTT
abundance: -; d_gene: TRBD2; v_gene: TRBV7-9; j_gene: TRBJ2-7; CDR3aa: CASSSQERGTYEQYF; CDR3nt: TGTGCCAGCAGCTCGCAGGAGCGGGGAACCTACGAGCAGTACTTC
abundance: -; d_gene: -; v_gene: TRBV29-1; j_gene: TRBJ2-7; CDR3aa: CSAGGVEQYF; CDR3nt: TGCAGCGCTGGAGGAGTGGAGCAGTACTTC
abundance: -; d_gene: TRBD1; v_gene: TRBV29-1; j_gene: TRBJ2-7; CDR3aa: CSVGGTGSYEQYF; CDR3nt: TGCAGCGTTGGGGGGACAGGTTCCTACGAGCAGTACTTC
abundance: -; d_gene: -; v_gene: TRBV7-9; j_gene: TRBJ2-2; CDR3aa: CASSLDPKMRPGELFF; CDR3nt: TGTGCCAGCAGCCTAGACCCCAAAATGAGGCCCGGGGAGCTGTTTTTT
abundance: -; d_gene: -; v_gene: TRBV27; j_gene: TRBJ2-1; CDR3aa: CASSPPDTIYNEQFF; CDR3nt: TGTGCCAGCAGCCCACCGGACACTATCTACAATGAGCAGTTCTTC
abundance: -; d_gene: TRBD1; v_gene: TRBV5-4; j_gene: TRBJ1-5; CDR3aa: CASSKGQNQPQHF; CDR3nt: TGTGCCAGCAGCAAGGGACAGAATCAGCCCCAGCATTTT
abundance: -; d_gene: -; v_gene: TRBV11-1; j_gene: TRBJ2-7; CDR3aa: CASSPNRDYEQYF; CDR3nt: TGTGCCAGCAGCCCCAACAGAGACTACGAGCAGTACTTC
abundance: -; d_gene: TRBD1; v_gene: TRBV5-4; j_gene: TRBJ1-4; CDR3aa: CASSLEGTAMQKLFF; CDR3nt: TGTGCCAGCAGCTTGGAGGGGACAGCAATGCAGAAACTGTTTTTT
abundance: -; d_gene: -; v_gene: TRBV5-1; j_gene: TRBJ2-3; CDR3aa: CASSLNWREDTQYF; CDR3nt: TGCGCCAGCAGCTTGAATTGGAGAGAGGATACGCAGTATTTT
abundance: -; d_gene: -; v_gene: TRBV11-2; j_gene: TRBJ2-3; CDR3aa: CASSNARGISSDTQYF; CDR3nt: TGTGCCAGCTCCAACGCCCGAGGGATTAGCTCAGATACGCAGTATTTT
abundance: -; d_gene: -; v_gene: TRBV6-6; j_gene: TRBJ1-1; CDR3aa: CASTLKTDYTEAFF; CDR3nt: TGTGCCAGCACCCTAAAAACCGACTACACTGAAGCTTTCTTT
abundance: -; d_gene: -; v_gene: TRBV6-5; j_gene: TRBJ1-4; CDR3aa: CASARRNEKLFF; CDR3nt: TGTGCCAGCGCGCGTCGGAATGAAAAACTGTTTTTT
abundance: -; d_gene: TRBD2; v_gene: TRBV5-1; j_gene: TRBJ2-7; CDR3aa: CASSLVLAGGPRSYEQYF; CDR3nt: TGCGCCAGCAGCTTGGTTCTAGCGGGAGGGCCTCGGTCCTACGAGCAGTACTTC
abundance: -; d_gene: -; v_gene: TRBV5-4; j_gene: TRBJ2-5; CDR3aa: CASTSRPQETQYF; CDR3nt: TGTGCCAGCACCTCTAGACCCCAAGAGACCCAGTACTTC
abundance: -; d_gene: -; v_gene: TRBV19; j_gene: TRBJ2-1; CDR3aa: CASRDGSAYNEQFF; CDR3nt: TGTGCCAGTCGGGACGGGAGTGCCTACAATGAGCAGTTCTTC
abundance: -; d_gene: TRBD2; v_gene: TRBV5-1; j_gene: TRBJ2-3; CDR3aa: CASSPPGAGGFTDTQYF; CDR3nt: TGCGCCAGCAGTCCGCCGGGGGCGGGAGGCTTCACAGATACGCAGTATTTT